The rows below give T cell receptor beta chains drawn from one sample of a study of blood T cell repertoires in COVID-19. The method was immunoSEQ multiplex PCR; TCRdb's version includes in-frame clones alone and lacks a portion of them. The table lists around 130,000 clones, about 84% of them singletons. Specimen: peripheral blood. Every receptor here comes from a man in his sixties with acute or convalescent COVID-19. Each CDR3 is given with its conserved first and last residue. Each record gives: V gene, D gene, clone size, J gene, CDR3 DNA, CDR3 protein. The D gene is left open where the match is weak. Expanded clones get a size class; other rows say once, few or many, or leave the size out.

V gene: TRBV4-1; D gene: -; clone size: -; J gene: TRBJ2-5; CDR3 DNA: TGCGCCAGCAGCCAAGCCGAGGGGGTAGAGACCCAGTACTTC; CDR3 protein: CASSQAEGVETQYF
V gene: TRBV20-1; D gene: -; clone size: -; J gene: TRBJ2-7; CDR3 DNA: TGCAGTGCTAGTGAGCCTAGGAGCTCCTACGAGCAGTACTTC; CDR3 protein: CSASEPRSSYEQYF
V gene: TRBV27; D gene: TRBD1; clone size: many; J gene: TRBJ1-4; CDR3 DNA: TGTGCCAGCAGCCTCGACAGGGTTGCGTCGGAAAAACTGTTTTTT; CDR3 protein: CASSLDRVASEKLFF
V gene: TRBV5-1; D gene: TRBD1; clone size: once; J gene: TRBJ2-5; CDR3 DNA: TGCGCCAGCTCCCAGGGACAGGGGGCACAAGAGACCCAGTACTTC; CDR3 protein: CASSQGQGAQETQYF
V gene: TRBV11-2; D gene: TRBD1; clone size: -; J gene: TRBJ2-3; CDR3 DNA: TGTGCCAGCAGCGTACAGGGGGCAAAAGATACGCAGTATTTT; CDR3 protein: CASSVQGAKDTQYF
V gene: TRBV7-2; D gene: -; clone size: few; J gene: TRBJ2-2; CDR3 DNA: TGTGCCAGCAGCTCGGGATGGACCGGGGAGCTGTTTTTT; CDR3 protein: CASSSGWTGELFF
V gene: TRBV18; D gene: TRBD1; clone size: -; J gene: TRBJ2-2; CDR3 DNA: TGTGCCAGCTCACCCGGGACAGGGGACACCGGGGAGCTGTTTTTT; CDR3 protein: CASSPGTGDTGELFF
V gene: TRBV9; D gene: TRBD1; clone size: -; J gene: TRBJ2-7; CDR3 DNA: TGTGCCAGCAGCCCCCGGGGGGACAGGGCGCACGAGCAGTACTTC; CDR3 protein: CASSPRGDRAHEQYF
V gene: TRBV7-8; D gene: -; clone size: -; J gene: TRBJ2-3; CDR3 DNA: TGTGCCAGCAGCATGGACACCCACACAGATACGCAGTATTTT; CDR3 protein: CASSMDTHTDTQYF
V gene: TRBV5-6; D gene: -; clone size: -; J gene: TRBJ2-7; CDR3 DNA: TGTGCCAGCAGTCAATTCCGGGTCCACTACGAGCAGTACTTC; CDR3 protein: CASSQFRVHYEQYF
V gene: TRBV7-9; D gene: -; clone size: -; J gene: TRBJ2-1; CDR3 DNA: TGTGCCAGCAGGCGTGAGAATGAGCAGTTCTTC; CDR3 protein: CASRRENEQFF
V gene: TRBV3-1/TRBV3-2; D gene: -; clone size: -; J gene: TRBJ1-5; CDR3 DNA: TGTGCCAGCAGCCAAGATAGGAGACAGCCCCAGCATTTT; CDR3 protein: CASSQDRRQPQHF
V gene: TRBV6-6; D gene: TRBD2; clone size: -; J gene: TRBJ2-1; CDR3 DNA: TGTGCCAGCACCACTAGCGGGAGATCCTACAATGAGCAGTTCTTC; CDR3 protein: CASTTSGRSYNEQFF
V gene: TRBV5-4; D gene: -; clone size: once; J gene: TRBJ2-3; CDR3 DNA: TGTGCCAGCAGCTTGCGGAGCACAGATACGCAGTATTTT; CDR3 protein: CASSLRSTDTQYF
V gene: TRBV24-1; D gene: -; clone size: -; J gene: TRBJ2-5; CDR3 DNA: TGTGCCACCAGTGATATCGGCCCATCAGGGTCCCAGTACTTC; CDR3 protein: CATSDIGPSGSQYF
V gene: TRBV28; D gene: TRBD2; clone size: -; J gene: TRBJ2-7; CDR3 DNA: TGTGCCAGCAGTTTACTAGCGGTCTCCTACGAGCAGTACTTC; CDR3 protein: CASSLLAVSYEQYF
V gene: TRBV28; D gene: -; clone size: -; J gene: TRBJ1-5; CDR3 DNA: TGTGCCAGCAGCTCCCCCTCCCGGGGTGGCAATCAGCCCCAGCATTTT; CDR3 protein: CASSSPSRGGNQPQHF
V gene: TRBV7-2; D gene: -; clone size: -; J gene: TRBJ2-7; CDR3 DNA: TGTGCCAGCAGCAAAACGTGGGGCCCCTACGAGCAGTACTTC; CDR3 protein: CASSKTWGPYEQYF
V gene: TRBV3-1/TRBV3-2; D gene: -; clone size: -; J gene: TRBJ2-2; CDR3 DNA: TGTGCCAGCAGCCAAGATTTCGACAGCGGGGAGCTGTTTTTT; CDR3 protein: CASSQDFDSGELFF
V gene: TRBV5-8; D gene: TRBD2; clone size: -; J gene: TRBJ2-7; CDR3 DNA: TGTGCCAGCAGCGCTCCGGGACTAGCTGGCGAGCAGTACTTC; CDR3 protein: CASSAPGLAGEQYF
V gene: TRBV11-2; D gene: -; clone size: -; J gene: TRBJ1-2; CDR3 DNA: TGTGCCAGCAGCCTTCCTCGGGGATCTGGCTACACCTTC; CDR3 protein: CASSLPRGSGYTF
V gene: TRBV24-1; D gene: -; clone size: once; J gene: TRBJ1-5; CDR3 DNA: TGTGCCACCAGTGATTCCAGGGTGGGTGACAATCAGCCCCAGCATTTT; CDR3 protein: CATSDSRVGDNQPQHF
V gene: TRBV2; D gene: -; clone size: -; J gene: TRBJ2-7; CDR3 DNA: TGTGCCAGCAGTAACAGCATTAGGGGCGACCCCTACGAGCAGTACTTC; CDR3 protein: CASSNSIRGDPYEQYF
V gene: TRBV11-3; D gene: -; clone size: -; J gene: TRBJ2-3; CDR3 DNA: TGTGCCAGCAGAGAAGGGGGCACAGATACGCAGTATTTT; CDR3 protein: CASREGGTDTQYF
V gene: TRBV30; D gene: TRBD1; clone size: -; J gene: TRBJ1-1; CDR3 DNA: TGTGCCTGGGAGGGGGCGACCACTGAAGCTTTCTTT; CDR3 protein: CAWEGATTEAFF
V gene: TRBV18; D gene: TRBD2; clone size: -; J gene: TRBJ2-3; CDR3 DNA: TGTGCCAGCTCACCACCACTAGCGGGAGCAGATACGCAGTATTTT; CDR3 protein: CASSPPLAGADTQYF
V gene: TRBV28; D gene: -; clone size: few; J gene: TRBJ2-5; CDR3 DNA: TGTGCCAGCACGAGGGGGGGGGCCCAGTACTTC; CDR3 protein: CASTRGGAQYF
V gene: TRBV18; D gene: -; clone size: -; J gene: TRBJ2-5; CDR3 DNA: TGTGCCAGCTCCCCGGGGGAAGAGACCCAGTACTTC; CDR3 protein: CASSPGEETQYF
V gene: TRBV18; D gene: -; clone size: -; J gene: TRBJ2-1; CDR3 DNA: TGTGCCAGCTCACCACTTGGGGACACGCGGGGGAATGAGCAGTTCTTC; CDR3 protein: CASSPLGDTRGNEQFF
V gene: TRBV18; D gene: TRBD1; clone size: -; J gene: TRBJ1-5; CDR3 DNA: TGTGCCAGCTCACCTGGACAGGATCAGCCCCAGCATTTT; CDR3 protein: CASSPGQDQPQHF
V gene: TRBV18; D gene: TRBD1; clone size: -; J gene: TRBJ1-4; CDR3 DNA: TGTGCCAGCTCACCTCTCCGACAGGGACTAACTAATGAAAAACTGTTTTTT; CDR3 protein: CASSPLRQGLTNEKLFF
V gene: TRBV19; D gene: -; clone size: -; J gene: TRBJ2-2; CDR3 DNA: TGTGCCAGTACAGGAGGCGTAAACACCGGGGAGCTGTTTTTT; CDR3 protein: CASTGGVNTGELFF
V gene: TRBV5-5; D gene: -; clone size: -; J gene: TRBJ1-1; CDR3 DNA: TGTGCCAGCAGCCGCCCCAGAGGGATCGACACTGAAGCTTTCTTT; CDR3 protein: CASSRPRGIDTEAFF
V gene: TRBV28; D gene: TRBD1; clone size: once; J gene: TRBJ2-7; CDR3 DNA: TGTGCCAGCAGTTCGACAGGGGGACTAACCTACGAGCAGTACTTC; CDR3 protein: CASSSTGGLTYEQYF
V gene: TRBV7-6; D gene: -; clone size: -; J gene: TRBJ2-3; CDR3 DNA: TGTGCCAGCAGCTTAGCCGACGGAGTGACCGATACGCAGTATTTT; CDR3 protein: CASSLADGVTDTQYF